The clone carrying this T cell receptor (beta chain) has more than one count but fewer than ten. Antigen specificity is unknown. The data were taken from a study of T-cell reconstitution after alpha-beta-depleted transplantation in children. Study-level findings and limits: Fresh T-cell production supplied most of the T-cell counts and diversity seen one year after transplant.

Unique molecular identifiers were incorporated when the TCRbeta library was constructed. TCRdb recomputed calls from the PCR reads with MiXCR, one row per CDR3 protein. The sample lists about 420,000 distinct CDR3 sequences; 16% were seen once. This specimen consisted of PBMCs, mostly from graft donor cells, obtained 360 days after TCRalphabeta/CD19-depleted stem cell transplant. This receptor was taken from a boy younger than two who had a stem cell transplant for Wiskott-Aldrich syndrome, so the T cells may come from the graft donor.

Written as DNA, the CDR3 is TGTGCCAGCAGCTTAACGGATCTACAAGAGACCCAGTACTTC. Protein: CASSLTDLQETQYF. The V and J genes are TRBV11-2 and TRBJ2-5; D gene unclear. CDR1 SGHAT and CDR2 FQNNGV come from the germline V gene. CDR3 length: 14 amino acids. Deletions cut 2 bases from V and 2 bases from J, with 9 bases between. Supplemented by reference TRBV11-2 and TRBJ2-5, the full variable domain reads EAGVAQSPRYKIIEKRQSVAFWCNPISGHATLYWYQQILGQGPKLLIQFQNNGVVDDSQLPKDRFSAERLKGVDSTLKIQPAKLEDSAVYLCASSLTDLQETQYFGPGTRLLVL.